The rows below give T cell receptor beta chains drawn from one sample of a study of blood T cells in healthy people across ages. TCRdb reprocessed the 5' RACE reads with MiXCR, giving one entry per CDR3 protein. The sample has approximately 690,000 distinct CDR3 sequences; about 43% are singletons. Sequenced input: blood. All receptors derive from a man older than 75 in good health. CDR3s include the opening cysteine and the closing phenylalanine or tryptophan. The order of the fields is D gene, clone size, J gene, V gene, CDR3 DNA, CDR3 protein. A D gene is named only where the DNA matches it firmly. Clone size is shown for a subset of rows, as once, few, many or a class of expanded clone.

>NA|many|TRBJ2-3|TRBV18
TGTGCCAGCTCCCCGAGGGACTCCGGGGATACGCAGTATTTT
CASSPRDSGDTQYF
>TRBD2|NA|TRBJ2-3|TRBV20-1
TGCAGTGCCCTAGCGGGAGGGCTCACAGATACGCAGTATTTT
CSALAGGLTDTQYF
>TRBD2|NA|TRBJ2-7|TRBV30
TGTGCCTGGAGCAACCTAGCGGGAGCTCGAGTGCTCGAGCAGTACTTC
CAWSNLAGARVLEQYF
>NA|few|TRBJ2-7|TRBV7-2
TGTGCCAGCAGCTTAGCGGGGCTAGCCTTAGGGCGGGAGCAGTACTTC
CASSLAGLALGREQYF
>NA|NA|TRBJ2-3|TRBV6-6
TGTGCCAGCAGTTACGAAGTCTTGGCGGATACGCAGTATTTT
CASSYEVLADTQYF
>TRBD2|NA|TRBJ2-7|TRBV25-1
TGTGCCAGCAGTGAATATCCGGGCGGGGGACCTCACTTTTACGAGCAGTACTTC
CASSEYPGGGPHFYEQYF
>TRBD2|NA|TRBJ2-7|TRBV6-1
TGTGCCAGCAGGGGGGGACTAGCCGAAATCGACGAGCAGTACTTC
CASRGGLAEIDEQYF
>NA|few|TRBJ2-1|TRBV5-4
TGTGCCAGCAGCTTGGCCGGGGGTAGATTGGACAATGAGCAGTTCTTC
CASSLAGGRLDNEQFF
>TRBD2|many|TRBJ2-1|TRBV7-9
TGTGCCAGCTACGGGAGGGAAAGGCAGTTCTTC
CASYGRERQFF
>NA|many|TRBJ2-5|TRBV7-2
TGTGCCAGCAGCCATGATTTGTACCAAGAGACCCAGTACTTC
CASSHDLYQETQYF
>TRBD2|once|TRBJ2-5|TRBV4-3
TGCGCCAGCAGCCAAGCCCTAGCGGGGGGGCAAGAGACCCAGTACTTC
CASSQALAGGQETQYF
>TRBD1|NA|TRBJ2-1|TRBV7-2
TGTGCCAGCAGCTTAAGGAGGACAGGAGCCTACAATGAGCAGTTCTTC
CASSLRRTGAYNEQFF
>TRBD1|NA|TRBJ2-2|TRBV5-6
TGCGCCAGCAGCTTCCCGACAGGGGGCGTGAGCACCGGGGAGCTGTTTTTT
CASSFPTGGVSTGELFF
>TRBD1|NA|TRBJ2-1|TRBV5-1
TGCGCCTGCAGCTTGGATTGGGACAGCAAGCAGTTCTTC
CACSLDWDSKQFF
>NA|few|TRBJ1-2|TRBV6-5
TGTGCCAGCAGTTACTCGAGCCGGGCCATCAACTATGGCTACACCTTC
CASSYSSRAINYGYTF
>TRBD1|NA|TRBJ2-1|TRBV11-2
TGTGCCAGCAGCCCCCGACAGGGGACGGGCTACAATGAGCAGTTCTTC
CASSPRQGTGYNEQFF
>TRBD1|NA|TRBJ2-5|TRBV5-1
TGCGCCAGCAGTTATGACAGGGAAGGGGCCCAGTACTTC
CASSYDREGAQYF
>NA|NA|TRBJ2-5|TRBV6-2/TRBV6-3
TGTTCCAGCAGTTGGAGGCCCTCCCCCGAAGAGACCCAGTACTTC
CSSSWRPSPEETQYF
>TRBD2|NA|TRBJ2-3|TRBV20-1
TGCAGTGCTAGAGATTACCGGGGGGGCCCAGGTGCAGATACGCAGTATTTT
CSARDYRGGPGADTQYF
>NA|NA|TRBJ2-3|TRBV29-1
TGCAGCGTTGAAGAGCAGTACACAGATACGCAGTATTTT
CSVEEQYTDTQYF
>TRBD2|NA|TRBJ2-2|TRBV11-2
TGTGCCAGCAGCCAAGAGCGGGGGCTGGGGGAGCTGTTTTTT
CASSQERGLGELFF
>TRBD2|NA|TRBJ2-1|TRBV4-2
TGTGCCAGCAGCCAAGGGACTAGCGAGGACAATGAGCAGTTCTTC
CASSQGTSEDNEQFF
>NA|few|TRBJ2-7|TRBV7-2
TGTGCCAGCAGCTTAGGAATTAGCGCCCATCCTACGCCTGACTTC
CASSLGISAHPTPDF
>NA|many|TRBJ2-3|TRBV27
TGTGCCAGCCGTACACAGAGAATGGATACGCAGTATTTT
CASRTQRMDTQYF
>NA|NA|TRBJ2-1|TRBV18
TGTGCCAGCTCACCACGAGCGGCCTCCTACAATGAGCAGTTCTTC
CASSPRAASYNEQFF
>TRBD2|few|TRBJ2-7|TRBV20-1
TGCAGTGCTAGAAAGCGGGGGCAGCCCTACGAGCAGTACTTC
CSARKRGQPYEQYF
>TRBD2|NA|TRBJ2-5|TRBV12-3/TRBV12-4
TGTGCCAGCAGTGCGGGACTAACGGGCAATGAGCAGTACTTC
CASSAGLTGNEQYF
>TRBD2|few|TRBJ2-7|TRBV29-1
TGCAGCGTTTACCCTATGCCCGGACTAGCGGGAGGCGAGCAGTACTTC
CSVYPMPGLAGGEQYF
>TRBD1|NA|TRBJ2-2|TRBV4-3
TGCGCCAGCAGCCAAATCACCGGGACAGAGACCACCGGGGAGCTGTTTTTT
CASSQITGTETTGELFF
>TRBD1|NA|TRBJ2-3|TRBV7-2
TGTGCCAGCAGCCCCGACAGGGACACAGATACGCAGTATTTT
CASSPDRDTDTQYF
>NA|NA|TRBJ1-5|TRBV12-3/TRBV12-4
TGTGCCAGCAGAGAGCAGGGGATGAGCAATCAGCCCCAGCATTTT
CASREQGMSNQPQHF
>TRBD2|NA|TRBJ2-3|TRBV27
TGTGCCAGCAGTTTGTCGAGGCGGACTAGCGGGAGGAGCACAGATACGCAGTATTTT
CASSLSRRTSGRSTDTQYF
>NA|NA|TRBJ1-5|TRBV7-2
TGTGCCAGCAGCTTAGACACCCTTCCTAATCAGCCCCAGCATTTT
CASSLDTLPNQPQHF